This T cell receptor beta chain was captured by sequencing in a study of CD8+ T cells in alopecia areata. Concerning this clone: Its antigen is not known. Other DNA sequences within the sample encode an identical CDR3.

As to treatment: oral pan-JAK inhibitor, 5-10 mg twice daily. Researchers took lesional scalp punch biopsies and peripheral blood from people who were alopecia areata patients. The study's findings and limits: Under tofacitinib, fewer expanded CD8+ clones appeared among the top 100 scalp clones. Any link of baseline CD8+ expansion to response, resting on one nonresponder, remains uncertain.

TCR sequencing used cDNA made by reverse transcription of extracted RNA. Sequenced by immunoSEQ multiplex PCR; TCRdb stores in-frame clones only, minus some. The repertoire holds around 180,000 clones, with roughly 60% as singletons. Germline V CDR1 and CDR2: SGDLS, YYNGEE. This CDR3 region has 15 residues. Trimming left V 0 bases short and J 3 bases short, with 11 bases between. This sample comprised CD4+ T cells sorted from blood, obtained at week 24, from a patient treated with tofacitinib. This chain links TRBV9 with TRBJ2-3, with a tentative D call TRBD2 (5 bases). This TCR was recovered from a human donor with alopecia areata. The CDR3 sequence: CASSVGTSGTDTQYF. Here the CDR3 DNA reads TGTGCCAGCAGCGTAGGGACCTCGGGAACAGATACGCAGTATTTT.